This TCR beta chain derives from a study of vaccination effects on CD4 cells after COVID-19. Regarding this clone: Its antigen is not known.

Assay: immunoSEQ multiplex PCR; the TCRdb copy retains only in-frame clones and omits some. The table records about 73,000 clones, around 69% of them present only once. Culturing for 10 to 11 days preceded CD4+ T cell isolation. Each participant received a vaccine that was either BNT162b2 or mRNA-1273, given as two doses. Germline-derived CDR1 and CDR2 are SGHVS and FQNEAQ. V shed 1 base and J shed 7 bases, with 13 bases lying between them. The CDR3 runs 15 residues. The receptor was isolated from a human donor who received a COVID-19 vaccine. The sample here was CD4+ T cells from PBMCs cultured without peptide, taken after COVID-19 vaccination. J is TRBJ2-2 and V is TRBV7-8; weak D call: TRBD1 (5 bases). Written as DNA, the CDR3 is TGTGCCAGCAGCTTAGGCAGGGTAAAGGTCGGGGAGCTGTTTTTT. Residues: CASSLGRVKVGELFF.